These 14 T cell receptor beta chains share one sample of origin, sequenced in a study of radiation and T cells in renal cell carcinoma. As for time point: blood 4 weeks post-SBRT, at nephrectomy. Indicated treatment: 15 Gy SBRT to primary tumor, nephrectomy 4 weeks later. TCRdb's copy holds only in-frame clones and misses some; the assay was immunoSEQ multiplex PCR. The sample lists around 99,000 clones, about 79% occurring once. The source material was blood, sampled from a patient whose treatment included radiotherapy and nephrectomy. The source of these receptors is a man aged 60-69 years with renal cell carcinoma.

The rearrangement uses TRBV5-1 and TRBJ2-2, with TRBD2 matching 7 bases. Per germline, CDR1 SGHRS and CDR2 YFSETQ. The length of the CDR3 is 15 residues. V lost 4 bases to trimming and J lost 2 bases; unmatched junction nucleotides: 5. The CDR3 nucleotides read TGCGCCAGCAGCACTCCGGGACTAAACACCGGGGAGCTGTTTTTT. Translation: CASSTPGLNTGELFF.

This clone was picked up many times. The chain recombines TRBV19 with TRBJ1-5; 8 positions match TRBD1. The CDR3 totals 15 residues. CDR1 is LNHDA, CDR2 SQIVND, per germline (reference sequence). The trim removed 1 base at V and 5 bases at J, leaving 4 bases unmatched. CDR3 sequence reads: CASSIGGQGYQPQHF. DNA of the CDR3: TGTGCCAGTAGTATAGGTGGACAGGGTTATCAGCCCCAGCATTTT.

The CDR3 sequence: CASKLFPGPGENEQFF. The CDR3, as DNA: TGTGCCAGCAAGCTGTTCCCCGGACCCGGGGAAAATGAGCAGTTCTTC. The chain recombines TRBV7-2 with TRBJ2-1; D is possibly TRBD2 (5 bases). CDR1 and CDR2 (germline): SGHTA, FQGNSA. Trimming removed 7 bases at V and 7 bases at J, with 23 bases between. This CDR3 region has 16 residues.

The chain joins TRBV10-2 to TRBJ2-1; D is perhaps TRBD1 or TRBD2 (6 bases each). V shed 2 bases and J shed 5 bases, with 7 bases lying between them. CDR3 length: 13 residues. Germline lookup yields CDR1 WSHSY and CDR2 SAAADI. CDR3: CASSEGGHNEQFF. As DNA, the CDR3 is TGCGCCAGCAGTGAGGGGGGGCACAATGAGCAGTTCTTC.

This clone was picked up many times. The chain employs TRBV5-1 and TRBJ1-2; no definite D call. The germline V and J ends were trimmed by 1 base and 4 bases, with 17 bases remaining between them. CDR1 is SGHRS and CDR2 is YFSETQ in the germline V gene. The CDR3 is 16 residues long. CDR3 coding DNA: TGCGCCAGCAGCTTGACCGCCCAGGTGGCGGTCTATGGCTACACCTTC. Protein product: CASSLTAQVAVYGYTF.

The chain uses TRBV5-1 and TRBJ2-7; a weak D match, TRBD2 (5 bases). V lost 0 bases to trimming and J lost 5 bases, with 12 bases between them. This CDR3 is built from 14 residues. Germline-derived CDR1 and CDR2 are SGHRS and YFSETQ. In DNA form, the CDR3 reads TGCGCCAGCAGCTTGGAATCGGCCGGGAACGAGCAGTACTTC. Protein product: CASSLESAGNEQYF.

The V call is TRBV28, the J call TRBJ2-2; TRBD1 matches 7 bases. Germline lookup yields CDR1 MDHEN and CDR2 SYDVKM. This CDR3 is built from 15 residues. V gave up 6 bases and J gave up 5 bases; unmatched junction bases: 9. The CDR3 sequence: CASSNRQGWTGELFF. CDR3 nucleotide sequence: TGTGCCAGCAGCAATAGACAGGGTTGGACCGGGGAGCTGTTTTTT. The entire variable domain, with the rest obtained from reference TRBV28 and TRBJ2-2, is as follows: DVKVTQSSRYLVKRTGEKVFLECVQDMDHENMFWYRQDPGLGLRLIYFSYDVKMKEKGDIPEGYSVSREKKERFSLILESASTNQTSMYLCASSNRQGWTGELFFGEGSRLTVL.

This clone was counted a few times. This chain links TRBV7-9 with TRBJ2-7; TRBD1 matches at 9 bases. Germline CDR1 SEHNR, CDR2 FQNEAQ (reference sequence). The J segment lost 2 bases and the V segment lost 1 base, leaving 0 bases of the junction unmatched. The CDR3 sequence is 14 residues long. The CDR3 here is CASSLGTGAYEQYF. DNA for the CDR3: TGTGCCAGCAGCTTAGGGACAGGGGCCTACGAGCAGTACTTC.

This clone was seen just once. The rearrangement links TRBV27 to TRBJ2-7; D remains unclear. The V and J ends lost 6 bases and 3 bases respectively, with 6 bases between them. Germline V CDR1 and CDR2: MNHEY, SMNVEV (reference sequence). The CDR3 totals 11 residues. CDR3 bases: TGTGCCAGCAGAGGCTACTACGAGCAGTACTTC. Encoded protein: CASRGYYEQYF.

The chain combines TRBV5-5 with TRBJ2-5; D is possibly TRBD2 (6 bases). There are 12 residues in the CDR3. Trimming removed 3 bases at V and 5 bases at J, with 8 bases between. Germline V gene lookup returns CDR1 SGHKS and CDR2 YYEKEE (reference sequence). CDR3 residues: CASSSGVETQYF. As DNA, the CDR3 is TGTGCCAGCAGCTCGGGGGTCGAGACCCAGTACTTC. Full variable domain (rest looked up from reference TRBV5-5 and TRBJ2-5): DAGVTQSPTHLIKTRGQQVTLRCSPISGHKSVSWYQQVLGQGPQFIFQYYEKEERGRGNFPDRFSARQFPNYSSELNVNALLLGDSALYLCASSSGVETQYFGPGTRLLVL.

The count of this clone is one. The CDR3 region is CASSQRGQANTEAFF. CDR3 bases: TGTGCCAGCTCCCAGCGGGGACAAGCGAACACTGAAGCTTTCTTT. V gene TRBV18 combines with J gene TRBJ1-1; TRBD1 might be the D (6 bases). Per the germline V gene, CDR1 is KGHSH and CDR2 is LQKENI. The CDR3 totals 15 residues. Trimming left V 6 bases short and J 1 base short, with 15 bases between. Based on the CDR3 plus reference TRBV18 and TRBJ1-1, the full variable domain is NAGVMQNPRHLVRRRGQEARLRCSPMKGHSHVYWYRQLPEEGLKFMVYLQKENIIDESGMPKERFSAEFPKEGPSILRIQQVVRGDSAAYFCASSQRGQANTEAFFGQGTRLTVV.

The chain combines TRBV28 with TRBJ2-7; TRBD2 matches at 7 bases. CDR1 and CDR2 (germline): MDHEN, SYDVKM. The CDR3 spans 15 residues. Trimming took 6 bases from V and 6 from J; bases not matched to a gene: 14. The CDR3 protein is CASSPAVTSYVEQYF. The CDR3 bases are TGTGCCAGCAGCCCGGCGGTGACTAGCTACGTCGAGCAGTACTTC.

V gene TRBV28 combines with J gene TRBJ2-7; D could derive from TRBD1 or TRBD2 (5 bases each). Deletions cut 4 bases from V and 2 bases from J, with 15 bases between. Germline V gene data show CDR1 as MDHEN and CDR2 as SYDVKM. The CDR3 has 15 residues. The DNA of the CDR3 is TGTGCCAGCAGTTGGTCAGGGCAGGGAGCCTACGAGCAGTACTTC. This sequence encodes CASSWSGQGAYEQYF.

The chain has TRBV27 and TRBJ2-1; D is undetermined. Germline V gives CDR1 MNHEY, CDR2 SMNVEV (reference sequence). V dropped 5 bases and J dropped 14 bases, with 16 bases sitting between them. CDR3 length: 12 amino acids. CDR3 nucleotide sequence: TGTGCCAGCAGTCTAACCCCTGGAGTGGAGTTCTTC. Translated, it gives CASSLTPGVEFF.